This entry concerns a single T cell receptor (beta chain). Libraries were prepared by immunoSEQ multiplex PCR; TCRdb keeps only in-frame clonotypes and omits some of them. Among 260,000 or so clones, roughly 87% were seen once, and the ten largest hold just over 2.5%. This entry belongs to a study of blood T cell repertoires in COVID-19. CDR3 length equals 14 residues. The trim removed 7 bases at V and 8 bases at J, leaving 10 bases unmatched. Germline CDR1 and CDR2: MNHEY and SMNVEV (reference sequence). Individuals aged roughly 18 to 100 years were recruited from 24 US areas. V is TRBV27 and J is TRBJ1-4; TRBD1 matches 7 bases. This TCR was sampled from a woman in her twenties or thirties with acute COVID-19. Material: PBMCs or T cells enriched from blood (not recorded which). The CDR3 sequence is CASKQGPGREKLFF. CDR3 in DNA: TGTGCCAGCAAACAGGGGCCGGGGAGGGAAAAACTGTTTTTT.